The following is a TCR beta chain sequence with its context. The junction had 5 bases not matched to a gene; V was cut back by 4 bases and J by 3 bases. The CDR3 runs 16 residues. Germline loops: CDR1 SGHVS, CDR2 FQNEAQ. The sample originates from a study of blood T cell repertoires in COVID-19. Across the whole study: From the United States, Italy and Spain came samples of acute and convalescent COVID-19. PBMCs, B-cell-depleted T cells, or T cells provided the cDNA or gDNA that made up the material.

Sequenced by immunoSEQ multiplex PCR; TCRdb stores in-frame clones only, minus some. The sample consists of fewer than 250,000 clones, approximately 84% of them appearing once. The chain couples TRBV7-8 to TRBJ1-5, with 11 positions matching TRBD1. The TCR comes from a man in his fifties with acute or convalescent COVID-19. Sequenced material: peripheral blood. CDR3 sequence (DNA): TGTGCCAGCAGCTGGACAGGGGGCACCAACAATCAGCCCCAGCATTTT. It yields the protein CASSWTGGTNNQPQHF.